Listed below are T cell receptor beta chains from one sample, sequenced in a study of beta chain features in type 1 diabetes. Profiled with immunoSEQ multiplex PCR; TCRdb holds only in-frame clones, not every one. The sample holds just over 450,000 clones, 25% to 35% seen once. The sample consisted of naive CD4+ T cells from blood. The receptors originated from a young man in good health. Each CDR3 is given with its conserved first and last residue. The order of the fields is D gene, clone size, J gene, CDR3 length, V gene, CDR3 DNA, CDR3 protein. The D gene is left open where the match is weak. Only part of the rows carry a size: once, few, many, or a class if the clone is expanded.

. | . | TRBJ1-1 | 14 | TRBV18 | TGTGCCAGCTCACGATATGGGGAGAACACTGAAGCTTTCTTT | CASSRYGENTEAFF
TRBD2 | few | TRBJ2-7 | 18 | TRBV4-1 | TGCGCCAGCAGCCAAGCTCAGTCGGGAGCGGGAGTTAACTACGAGCAGTACTTC | CASSQAQSGAGVNYEQYF
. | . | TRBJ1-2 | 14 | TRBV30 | TGTGCCTGGAGGGTCCAGGACACTGGCTATGGCTACACCTTC | CAWRVQDTGYGYTF
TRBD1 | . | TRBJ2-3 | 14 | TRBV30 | TGTGCCTGGGGACAGGGGCAAAGGACAGATACGCAGTATTTT | CAWGQGQRTDTQYF
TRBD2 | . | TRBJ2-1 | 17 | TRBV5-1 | TGCGCCAGCAGCTTGTTTGGGACTAGCGACCGTTACAATGAGCAGTTCTTC | CASSLFGTSDRYNEQFF
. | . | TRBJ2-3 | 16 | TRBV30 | TGTGCCTGGAGTCTCGGGGCGACGATTAGCACAGATACGCAGTATTTT | CAWSLGATISTDTQYF
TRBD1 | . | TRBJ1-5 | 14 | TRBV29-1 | TGCAGCGTCAGCCGGGACAGTGGGAATCAGCCCCAGCATTTT | CSVSRDSGNQPQHF
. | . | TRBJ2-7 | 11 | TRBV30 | TGTGCCTGGAGGGACACCTACGAGCAGTACTTC | CAWRDTYEQYF
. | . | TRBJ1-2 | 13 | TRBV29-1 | TGCAGCGTCCGGGGGAGCCCTAACTATGGCTACACCTTC | CSVRGSPNYGYTF
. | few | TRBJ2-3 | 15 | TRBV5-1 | TGCGCCAGCAGCGAAGGCATCTCACTTGGAGATACGCAGTATTTT | CASSEGISLGDTQYF
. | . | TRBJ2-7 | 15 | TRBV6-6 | TGTGCCAGCACTTTACGTGGCTCCAGCTCCTACGAGCAGTACTTC | CASTLRGSSSYEQYF
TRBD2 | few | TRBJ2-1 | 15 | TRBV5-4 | TGTGCCAGCAGCCCTGGGACTAGCGGGAGCTATGAGCAGTTCTTC | CASSPGTSGSYEQFF
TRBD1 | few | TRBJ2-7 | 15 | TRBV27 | TGTGCCAGCAGTCCAGGACAGGGGATCTCCTACGAGCAGTACTTC | CASSPGQGISYEQYF
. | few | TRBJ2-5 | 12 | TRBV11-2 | TGTGCCAGCAGCTTCGGGGAAACGGACCAGTACTTC | CASSFGETDQYF
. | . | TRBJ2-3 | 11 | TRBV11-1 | TGTGCCAGCAGCCCAGGGGAAGGGCAGTATTTT | CASSPGEGQYF
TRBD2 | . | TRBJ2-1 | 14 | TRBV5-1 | TGCGCCAGCAGCTTGGTGGCGGGAGTAGAAGAGCAGTTCTTC | CASSLVAGVEEQFF
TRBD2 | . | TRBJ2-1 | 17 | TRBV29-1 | TGCAGCGGTACCGGGACTAGCGGGAGAGGGGCCTACAATGAGCAGTTCTTC | CSGTGTSGRGAYNEQFF
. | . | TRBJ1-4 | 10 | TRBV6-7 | TGTGCCAGCAGTCTCGAAAAACTGTTTTTT | CASSLEKLFF
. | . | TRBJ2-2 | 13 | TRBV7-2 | TGTGCCAGCAGCTCCCCGTGGGGAGGGGAGCTGTTTTTT | CASSSPWGGELFF
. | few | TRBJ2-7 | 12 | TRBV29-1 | TGCAGCGGTCAGACAGCTTCCTACGAGCAGTACTTC | CSGQTASYEQYF
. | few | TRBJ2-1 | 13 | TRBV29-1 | TGCAGCGGCCAGGGAAGGGGCTACAATGAGCAGTTCTTC | CSGQGRGYNEQFF
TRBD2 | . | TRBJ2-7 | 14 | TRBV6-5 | TGTGCCAGCAGCCGGACTAGCGGGCCTTACGAGCAGTACTTC | CASSRTSGPYEQYF
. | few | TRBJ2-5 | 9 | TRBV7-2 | TGTGCCAGCAGAAAGACCCAGTACTTC | CASRKTQYF
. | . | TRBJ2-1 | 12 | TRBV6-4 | TGTGCCAGGAAGACCGGGACACCTAAGCAGTTCTTC | CARKTGTPKQFF
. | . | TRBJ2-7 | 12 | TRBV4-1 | TGCGCCAGCAGCCAAGTAGGGGTCGGGCAGTACTTC | CASSQVGVGQYF
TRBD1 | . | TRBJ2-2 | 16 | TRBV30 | TGTGCCTGGAGTTCGAAAGGGGGCGTCATAACCGGGGAGCTGTTTTTT | CAWSSKGGVITGELFF
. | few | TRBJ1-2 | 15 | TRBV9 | TGTGCCAGCAGCGCTATGAACCGGGGGGCGCATGGCTACACCTTC | CASSAMNRGAHGYTF
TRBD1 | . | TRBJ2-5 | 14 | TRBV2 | TGTGCCACCACATCGGACAGGGAGCAAGAGACCCAGTACTTC | CATTSDREQETQYF
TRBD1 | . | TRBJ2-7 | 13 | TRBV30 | TGTGCCTGGAGTGTTGACAGGGGGGCCGAGCAGTACTTC | CAWSVDRGAEQYF
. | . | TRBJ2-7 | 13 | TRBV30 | TGTGCCTGGAGTCTAGGCAGGGTCTACGAGCAGTACTTC | CAWSLGRVYEQYF
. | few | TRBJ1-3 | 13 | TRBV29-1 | TGCAGCGTTGCACCATTCTCTGGAAACACCATATATTTT | CSVAPFSGNTIYF
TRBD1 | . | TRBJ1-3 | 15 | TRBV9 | TGTGCCAGCAGCGCGGACAGGGGCCTTGGAAACACCATATATTTT | CASSADRGLGNTIYF
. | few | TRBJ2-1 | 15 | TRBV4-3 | TGCGCCAGCAGCCAAGATCCCCTAGTTTACAATGAGCAGTTCTTC | CASSQDPLVYNEQFF
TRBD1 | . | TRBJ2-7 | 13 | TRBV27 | TGTGCCAGCAGTTTTGACAGGGGGTACGAGCAGTACTTC | CASSFDRGYEQYF
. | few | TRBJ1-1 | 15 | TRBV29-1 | TGCAGCGTTCGACAGTTCACTGGTGAGAACACTGAAGCTTTCTTT | CSVRQFTGENTEAFF
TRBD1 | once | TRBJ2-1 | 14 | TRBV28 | TGTGCCAGCATTCGGGACAGCGGATACAATGAGCAGTTCTTC | CASIRDSGYNEQFF
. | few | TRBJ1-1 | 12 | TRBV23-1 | TGCGCCAGAAGGTGGTACTACACTGAAGCTTTCTTT | CARRWYYTEAFF
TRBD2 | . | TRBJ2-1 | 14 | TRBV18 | TGTGCCAGCGCGCCGGGACTAGCGGGACAAGAGCAGTTCTTC | CASAPGLAGQEQFF
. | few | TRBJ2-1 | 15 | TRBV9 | TGTGCCAGCAGCGTAGGGACAGTGACCTACAATGAGCAGTTCTTC | CASSVGTVTYNEQFF
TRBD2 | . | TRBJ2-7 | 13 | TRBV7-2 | TGTGCCTCCTCACTAGCGGGAGTGCGGGAGCAGTACTTC | CASSLAGVREQYF
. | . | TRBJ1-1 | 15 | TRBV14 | TGTGCCAGCAGCCAAGATCTCTCCTTCTACGGTGAAGCTTTCTTT | CASSQDLSFYGEAFF
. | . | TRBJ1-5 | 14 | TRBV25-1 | TGTGCCAGCAGTGATTACAGGATGGATCAGCCCCAGCATTTT | CASSDYRMDQPQHF
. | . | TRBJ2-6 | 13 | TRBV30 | TGTGCCTGGAGTGTAAAAGGGGCCAACGTCCTGACTTTC | CAWSVKGANVLTF
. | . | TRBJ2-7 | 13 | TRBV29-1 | TGCAGCGTTGGTAAAGGCAATTCCTACGAGCAGTACTTC | CSVGKGNSYEQYF
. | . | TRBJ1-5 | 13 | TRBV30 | TGTGCCTGGAGTTCAGGGGGCAATCAGCCCCAGCATTTT | CAWSSGGNQPQHF
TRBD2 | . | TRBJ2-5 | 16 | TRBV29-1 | TGCAGCGGGAACGGACTAGCGGGAGGCCTTCAAGAGACCCAGTACTTC | CSGNGLAGGLQETQYF
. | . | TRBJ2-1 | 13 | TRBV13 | TGTGCCAGCAGCTTGAGTCTTCACCATGAGCAGTTCTTC | CASSLSLHHEQFF
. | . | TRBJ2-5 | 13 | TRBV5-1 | TGCGCCAGCAGCCAGGGACCCCAAGAGACCCAGTACTTC | CASSQGPQETQYF
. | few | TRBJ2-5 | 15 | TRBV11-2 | TGTGCCAGCAGCAGATGGGGAGAGACGGACGAGACCCAGTACTTC | CASSRWGETDETQYF
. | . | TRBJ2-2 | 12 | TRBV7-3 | TGTGCCAGCAGCTCTGATACCGGGGAGCTGTTTTTT | CASSSDTGELFF
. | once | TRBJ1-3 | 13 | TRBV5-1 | TGCGCCAGCAGCGGAGAACCTGGAAACACCATATATTTT | CASSGEPGNTIYF
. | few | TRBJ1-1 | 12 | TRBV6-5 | TGTGCCAGCGCGAGCCTGAACACTGAAGCTTTCTTT | CASASLNTEAFF
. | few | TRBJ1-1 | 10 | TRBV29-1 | TGCAGCGTGCTTAACACTGAAGCTTTCTTT | CSVLNTEAFF
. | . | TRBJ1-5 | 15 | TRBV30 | TGTGCCTGGAGTCCGCAGGCGAATAGCAATCAGCCCCAGCATTTT | CAWSPQANSNQPQHF
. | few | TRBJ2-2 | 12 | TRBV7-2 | TGTGCCAGCAGCTCCCGGACCGGGGAGCTGTTTTTT | CASSSRTGELFF
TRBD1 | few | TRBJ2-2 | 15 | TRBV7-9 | TGTGCCAGCAGTCCCGGGACAGAGAACACCGGGGAGCTGTTTTTT | CASSPGTENTGELFF
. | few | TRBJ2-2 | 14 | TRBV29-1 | TGCAGCGTTGGCGGTGCCGGGAACACCGGGGAGCTGTTTTTT | CSVGGAGNTGELFF